This entry features one TCR beta chain sequence. What it recognizes is unknown. This CDR3 comprises 13 residues. Per the germline V gene, CDR1 is SGHTA and CDR2 is FQGTGA. Trimming stripped 5 bases from V and 4 bases from J, with 10 bases between. This entry belongs to a study of post-analysis software for immune sequencing data. Study summary: The study covered relapsing-remitting, secondary progressive and progressive-relapsing courses of multiple sclerosis. General study results and limits: In patients, TRBV5-6, TRBV5-1 and TRBV20-1 belonged to four or five TRBV segments found more frequently than in controls. Controls showed significantly higher normalized Chao1 diversity than did multiple sclerosis patients. F measure clustering grouped samples strongly by preparation batch.

TCR beta cDNA libraries had unique molecular identifiers. The source material, 1 to 10 million T cells, gave rise to about 460,000 cDNA molecules. TCRdb analysed the PCR reads with MiXCR anew, one entry per CDR3 protein. The table includes 820,000 or so distinct CDR3 sequences, about 50% detected once. The V and J genes are TRBV7-3 and TRBJ2-3; D may be TRBD2 (6 bases). Sequencing was performed on blood. This sequence originates from a girl aged 5-17 years with multiple sclerosis. The CDR3 region is CASSPTSPDTQYF. The CDR3 DNA sequence: TGTGCCAGCAGCCCGACTAGTCCAGATACGCAGTATTTT.